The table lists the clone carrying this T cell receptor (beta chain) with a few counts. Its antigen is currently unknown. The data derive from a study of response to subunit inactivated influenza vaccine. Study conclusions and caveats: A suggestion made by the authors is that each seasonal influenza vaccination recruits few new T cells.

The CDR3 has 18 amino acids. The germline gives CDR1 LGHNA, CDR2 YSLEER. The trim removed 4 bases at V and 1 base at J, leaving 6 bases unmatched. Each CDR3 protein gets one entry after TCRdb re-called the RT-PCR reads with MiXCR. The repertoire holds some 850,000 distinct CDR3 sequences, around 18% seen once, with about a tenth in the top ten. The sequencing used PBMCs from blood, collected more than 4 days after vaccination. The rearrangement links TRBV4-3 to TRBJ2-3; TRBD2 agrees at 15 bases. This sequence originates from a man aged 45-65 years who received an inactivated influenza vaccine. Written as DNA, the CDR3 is TGCGCCAGCAGCCGGACCTGGACTAGCGGGGGGGGCACAGATACGCAGTATTTT. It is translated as CASSRTWTSGGGTDTQYF.